This paragraph reports one TCR beta chain. The V gene's germline CDR1 is SGHRS and CDR2 YFSETQ. CDR3 length: 15 residues. Trimming shortened V by 7 bases and J by 7 bases, and 23 bases separated the two germline ends. Using immunoSEQ multiplex PCR, the repertoire was profiled, and TCRdb retains in-frame clones only, with some absent. The data show roughly 2,500,000 clones, 90% to 95% seen once. The sample belongs to a study of shared clonotypes between healthy human individuals. The gene calls are TRBV5-1 and TRBJ1-2; no reliable D call. Source material: naive CD4+ T cells from PBMCs. Subset here: CD45RA+ positively selected. The sequence derives from a man younger than 35 in good health. Some clones in this sample may be carry-over from other donors' samples. The CDR3: CASRSSSSPSGGYTF. As DNA, the CDR3 is TGCGCCAGCCGGAGTTCTTCATCCCCCAGTGGTGGCTACACCTTC.